What follows describes a single T cell receptor (beta chain). The data were obtained in a study of cytomegalovirus exposure and HLA in healthy donors. The overall study: An early data release held tens of millions of unique TCRs from HLA-typed donors.

This CDR3 comprises 15 residues. Losses at the gene ends were 7 bases for V and 8 bases for J; bases not matched to a gene: 11. Germline assignment: CDR1 MNHEY and CDR2 SVGAGI. PCR primers comprised 60 Vbeta and 13 Jbeta primers. Assay used: immunoSEQ multiplex PCR; TCRdb lists only in-frame clones, some missing. In the table there are approximately 120,000 clones, more than 15% of which are singletons. Sequences were obtained from PBMCs. This clonotype originated in a female donor in good health and CMV-seropositive. V is TRBV6-5 and J is TRBJ2-1, with 10 bases aligning to TRBD1. CDR3 in amino acids: CASIQGQGGFYEQFF. The CDR3 DNA reads as TGTGCCAGCATACAAGGACAGGGGGGCTTTTATGAGCAGTTCTTC.